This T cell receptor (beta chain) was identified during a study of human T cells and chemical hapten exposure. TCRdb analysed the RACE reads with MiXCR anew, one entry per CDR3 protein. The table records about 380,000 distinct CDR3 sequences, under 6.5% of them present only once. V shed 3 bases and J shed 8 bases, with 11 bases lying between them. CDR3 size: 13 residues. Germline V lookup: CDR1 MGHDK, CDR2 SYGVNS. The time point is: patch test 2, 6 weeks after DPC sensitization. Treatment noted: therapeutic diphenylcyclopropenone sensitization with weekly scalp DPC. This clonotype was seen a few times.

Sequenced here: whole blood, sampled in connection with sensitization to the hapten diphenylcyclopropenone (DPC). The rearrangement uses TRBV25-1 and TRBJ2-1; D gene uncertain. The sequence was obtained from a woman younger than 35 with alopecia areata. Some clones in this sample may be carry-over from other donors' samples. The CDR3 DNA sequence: TGTGCCAGCAGTGAGTCGACCAAAGATGAGCAGTTCTTC. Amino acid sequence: CASSESTKDEQFF.